The 22 T cell receptor beta chains presented below share a single source sample, sequenced in a study of regulatory T cells in long-lasting Graves disease. The time point denotes: newly diagnosed GD, antithyroid drugs for less than 3 months. PBMCs were the source of the RNA used for TCR sequencing. In building TCR beta libraries, iRepertoire HTBI primers were used together with Arm-PCR of CDR3 regions. TCRdb reprocessed the multiplex PCR reads with MiXCR, giving one entry per CDR3 protein. Of roughly 380,000 distinct CDR3 sequences detected, roughly a sixth appear once; the ten largest clones hold over 20%. Source: peripheral blood mononuclear cells (PBMCs), taken at new diagnosis, from a patient treated with antithyroid drugs. These receptors were collected from a female donor with Graves disease.

The rearrangement joins TRBV7-3 to TRBJ1-5; no clear D gene. This CDR3 has 15 residues. The germline V gene has CDR1 SGHTA and CDR2 FQGTGA. The V and J ends lost 2 bases and 0 bases respectively, with 8 bases between them. CDR3 nucleotide sequence: TGTGCCAGCAGCTTAGACACCGTTAGCAATCAGCCCCAGCATTTT. Its translation is CASSLDTVSNQPQHF.

This clonotype was counted ten times or more. This chain joins TRBV12-3 or TRBV12-4 and TRBJ2-5; 7 bases are shared with TRBD2. J gave up 3 bases and V 0 bases, and 1 base lay outside the gene matches. CDR3 size: 14 residues. The CDR3, as DNA: TGTGCCAGCAGTTTAGCGGCGGGAGAAGAGACCCAGTACTTC. Translated, it gives CASSLAAGEETQYF.

This clonotype appeared many times. The CDR3 DNA sequence: TGTGCCAGCAGTCTCTCGGGGGATCTCCCCTCTGGAAACACCATATATTTT. This translates into CASSLSGDLPSGNTIYF. The genes are TRBV12-3 or TRBV12-4 and TRBJ1-3, with a weak D call TRBD1 (5 bases). Trimming left V 5 bases short and J 0 bases short, with 17 bases between. The CDR3 runs to 17 residues.

This clonotype was detected ten times or more. The chain employs TRBV6-5 and TRBJ2-7; D is undetermined. Trimming cost V 2 bases and J 1 base, with 9 bases left between them. The CDR3 is 14 amino acids. Germline V CDR1 and CDR2: MNHEY, SVGAGI. DNA for the CDR3: TGTGCCAGCAGTTACCTTGGCGGATCCTACGAGCAGTACTTC. Residues: CASSYLGGSYEQYF.

There are many counts of this clonotype. The gene calls are TRBV5-4 and TRBJ2-1; TRBD1 agrees at 8 bases. The V gene's germline CDR1 is SGHNT and CDR2 YYREEE (reference sequence). V lost 0 bases to trimming and J lost 5 bases; unmatched junction nucleotides: 7. CDR3 length: 16 residues. In DNA, the CDR3 is TGTGCCAGCAGCTTGGATTTTGCGGGACAGGACAATGAGCAGTTCTTC. This translates into CASSLDFAGQDNEQFF.

This clonotype was found many times. The V call is TRBV30, the J call TRBJ1-2; D gene unclear. Trimming pared 0 bases from V and 0 bases from J, leaving 8 bases between. The CDR3 runs to 14 residues. Germline V lookup: CDR1 GTSNPN, CDR2 SVGIG (reference sequence). The CDR3 loop is CAWSVMGANYGYTF. The DNA of the CDR3 is TGTGCCTGGAGTGTAATGGGAGCTAACTATGGCTACACCTTC.

This clonotype was seen ten or more times. The CDR3 bases are TGCGCCAGCAGCCAGGAAGGGCGGGGAATCACAGATACGCAGTATTTT. Protein product: CASSQEGRGITDTQYF. The chain combines TRBV4-1 with TRBJ2-3, with TRBD2 as a possible D gene (6 bases). The germline gives CDR1 MGHRA, CDR2 YSYEKL. The CDR3 has 16 amino acids. The V end lost 3 bases, the J end lost 2 bases, and 15 bases lay between the germline ends.

This clonotype was counted ten times or more. This chain connects TRBV6-1 to TRBJ1-1; no definite D call. With 7 bases removed from V and 1 base from J, the gap between germline ends came to 7 bases. Germline values: CDR1 MNHNS, CDR2 SASEGT. The CDR3 extends over 12 amino acids. For the CDR3, the DNA is TGTGCCAGCATTGGGTCGAACACTGAAGCTTTCTTT. This gives the protein CASIGSNTEAFF.

This clonotype has at least ten counts. This chain uses TRBV7-2 with TRBJ1-6; TRBD1 agrees at 9 bases. The germline gives CDR1 SGHTA, CDR2 FQGNSA. V lost 6 bases to trimming and J lost 8 bases; unmatched junction nucleotides: 2. This CDR3 region has 13 residues. The CDR3 DNA reads TGTGCCAGCAGGGGACAGGGTCATTCACCCCTCCACTTT. This encodes CASRGQGHSPLHF.

This clonotype was recorded many times. The gene calls are TRBV28 and TRBJ2-7; D is perhaps TRBD2 (6 bases). The CDR3 covers 12 residues. Germline CDR1 MDHEN, CDR2 SYDVKM. Trimming left V 10 bases short and J 1 base short, with 11 bases between. CDR3 region: CATGDSSYEQYF. The CDR3 DNA follows: TGTGCCACTGGGGACTCTTCCTACGAGCAGTACTTC.

Ten or more counts support this clonotype. This chain connects TRBV15 to TRBJ2-3; perhaps TRBD2 as D (7 bases). The CDR3 runs 16 residues. Looked up from germline, CDR1 is LNHNV and CDR2 is YYDKDF (reference sequence). Deletions cut 1 base from V and 2 bases from J, with 13 bases between. The CDR3 DNA reads TGTGCCACCAGCAGAGTGGTAGGGGGGGACACAGATACGCAGTATTTT. This gives the protein CATSRVVGGDTDTQYF.

This clonotype was picked up many times. The chain links TRBV2 to TRBJ1-5; the match to TRBD1 covers 10 bases. Germline lookup yields CDR1 SNHLY and CDR2 FYNNEI. V trimming: 6 bases; J trimming: 5 bases; junction bases outside the gene matches: 7. The CDR3 consists of 15 residues. CDR3 loop: CASRLGQGLHQPQHF. The CDR3 DNA is TGTGCCAGCAGACTGGGACAGGGGCTCCATCAGCCCCAGCATTTT.

The J gene is TRBJ2-2, the V gene TRBV5-1, with D tentatively TRBD2 (6 bases). Germline V gene sequence: CDR1 SGHRS, CDR2 YFSETQ. The CDR3 is 16 residues long. V lost 4 bases and J 5 bases, leaving 18 bases between the germline ends. The CDR3 nucleotides read TGCGCCAGCAGCCCTTACGGGGACGGACTAACCGGGGAGCTGTTTTTT. Translating gives CASSPYGDGLTGELFF.

The V gene is TRBV19, the J gene TRBJ1-4, with D unclear. The CDR3 has 14 residues. In germline, CDR1 is LNHDA, CDR2 SQIVND (reference sequence). The V gene lost 6 bases and the J gene lost 8 bases, with 16 bases spanning the gap. The CDR3 loop is CASSVGVVPEKLFF. CDR3 coding DNA: TGTGCCAGTAGCGTCGGCGTGGTCCCGGAAAAACTGTTTTTT.

This clonotype was counted ten times or more. The chain recombines TRBV7-3 with TRBJ2-3; 8 bases fit TRBD2. Trimming removed 6 bases from V and 3 bases from J; junction bases left unmatched: 8. The germline CDR1 and CDR2 sequences are SGHTA and FQGTGA. The CDR3 spans 15 residues. CDR3 coding DNA: TGTGCCAGCAGGCCGGGGGGGGCAAGGACAGATACGCAGTATTTT. Its protein is CASRPGGARTDTQYF.

This clonotype has a count of ten or more. The chain has TRBV15 and TRBJ1-1; tentatively, D is TRBD1 (5 bases). This CDR3 region has 14 residues. From germline, CDR1 is LNHNV and CDR2 YYDKDF (reference sequence). Trimming took off 0 bases at V and 4 bases at J, with 9 bases between the two ends. The CDR3 loop is CATSREEGPTEAFF. CDR3 bases: TGTGCCACCAGCAGAGAAGAGGGGCCCACTGAAGCTTTCTTT.

There are many counts of this clonotype. The chain couples TRBV12-3 or TRBV12-4 to TRBJ2-5, with TRBD1 matching 7 bases. The CDR3 has 15 residues. The junction had 8 bases not matched to a gene; V was cut back by 5 bases and J by 2 bases. CDR3 residues: CASSPDRLLQETQYF. As DNA, the CDR3 is TGTGCCAGCAGTCCGGACAGGCTCCTACAAGAGACCCAGTACTTC.

This clonotype was observed many times. The chain recombines TRBV30 with TRBJ1-1; D is possibly TRBD1 (5 bases). This CDR3 is built from 15 residues. Germline V CDR1 and CDR2: GTSNPN, SVGIG (reference sequence). V lost 0 bases, J lost 1 base, and 12 bases lay in between. The DNA for the CDR3 is TGTGCCTGGAGTGTAGGGGCCGGAAAGAACACTGAAGCTTTCTTT. Amino acids: CAWSVGAGKNTEAFF.

This clonotype was observed at least ten times. The V and J genes are TRBV12-5 and TRBJ2-3; 13 nucleotides align to TRBD2. The germline gives CDR1 LGHNT, CDR2 FRNRAP. The CDR3 has 18 residues. V lost 3 bases, J lost 3 bases, and 9 bases stayed unmatched. The CDR3 reads CASGFNALLAGGTDTQYF. The CDR3 nucleotides are TGTGCTAGTGGTTTCAATGCATTACTAGCGGGAGGGACAGATACGCAGTATTTT.

This clonotype has more than one count but fewer than ten. CDR3 loop: CASSPSGIYEQYF. As DNA, the CDR3 is TGTGCCAGCAGTCCCAGCGGGATCTACGAGCAGTACTTC. This chain links TRBV28 with TRBJ2-7; 7 positions match TRBD2. CDR3 size: 13 residues. The junction had 4 bases not matched to a gene; V was cut back by 5 bases and J by 3 bases. Germline lookup yields CDR1 MDHEN and CDR2 SYDVKM. Full variable domain (remainder filled in from reference TRBV28 and TRBJ2-7): DVKVTQSSRYLVKRTGEKVFLECVQDMDHENMFWYRQDPGLGLRLIYFSYDVKMKEKGDIPEGYSVSREKKERFSLILESASTNQTSMYLCASSPSGIYEQYFGPGTRLTVT.

This sequence joins TRBV27 and TRBJ1-5; D is perhaps TRBD1 (5 bases). There are 17 residues in the CDR3. Germline V gives CDR1 MNHEY, CDR2 SMNVEV (reference sequence). V shed 8 bases and J shed 1 base, with 21 bases lying between them. The CDR3 loop is CASSRGEGLLSNQPQHF. CDR3 DNA: TGTGCCAGCTCGCGAGGGGAGGGGTTATTAAGCAATCAGCCCCAGCATTTT.

This clonotype showed up many times. The chain couples TRBV5-1 to TRBJ1-3, with D hard to call. The CDR3 has 15 residues. Trimming left V 4 bases short and J 0 bases short, with 11 bases between. Germline values: CDR1 SGHRS, CDR2 YFSETQ. In DNA form, the CDR3 reads TGCGCCAGCAGCCAGGAGTCCTCCTCTGGAAACACCATATATTTT. It translates to CASSQESSSGNTIYF.